This T cell receptor (beta chain) comes out of a study of neurological immune-mediated disorders. Study-wide points: The study found the most TCR clonal expansion in HTLV-1-associated myelopathy and the least in multiple sclerosis, below healthy controls.

Germline V lookup: CDR1 MNHEY, CDR2 SVGAGI. The CDR3 has 14 amino acids. Trimming at V came to 4 bases and at J to 2 bases, leaving 4 bases not matched to a gene. This clonotype has at least ten counts. Its antigen is unidentified. 5'RACE generated cDNA with 10-nucleotide random UMIs. TCRdb fed the 5' RACE reads into MiXCR, producing one record per CDR3 protein. The table has about 59,000 distinct CDR3 sequences, roughly 12% seen once. The sequence was collected from a woman aged 60 to 75 with HTLV-1-associated myelopathy (HAM/TSP). The sequencing input was PBMCs. The chain carries TRBV6-5 and TRBJ2-7; TRBD2 matches 8 bases. The CDR3 is CASSSLAGPYEQYF. Here the CDR3 DNA reads TGTGCCAGCAGTTCCTTAGCGGGACCCTACGAGCAGTACTTC.